The 27 T cell receptor beta chains reported below all come from one sample, sequenced in a study of T-cell memory formation after mild COVID-19. TCRdb re-analysed the 5' RACE reads in MiXCR, keeping a single row per CDR3 protein. The data contain around 500,000 distinct CDR3 sequences, 15% to 20% of them singletons. The sample was PBMCs or a T cell subset sorted from them (not recorded which). The receptors derive from an adult woman who had mild COVID-19 (a few samples of this study predate the infection). Cell type and time point are not known.

This clonotype was seen ten or more times. The V gene is TRBV12-3 or TRBV12-4, the J gene TRBJ2-2, with a possible D match to TRBD2 (5 bases). The V gene lost 3 bases and the J gene lost 4 bases, with 12 bases spanning the gap. The CDR3 extends over 15 amino acids. In DNA form, the CDR3 reads TGTGCCAGCAGTTTCGGGGTCGGCGGCACCGGGGAGCTGTTTTTT. Its translation: CASSFGVGGTGELFF.

This chain connects TRBV5-5 to TRBJ1-2, with D possibly matching TRBD1 (6 bases). Germline loops: CDR1 SGHKS, CDR2 YYEKEE (reference sequence). The V and J ends lost 2 bases and 3 bases respectively, with 8 bases between them. This CDR3 spans 13 amino acids. The CDR3 is CASSFGTHYGYTF. CDR3 sequence (DNA): TGTGCCAGCAGCTTCGGGACACACTATGGCTACACCTTC.

This clonotype was detected only a few times. The chain is built from TRBV5-1 and TRBJ1-2; D is uncertain. Per germline, CDR1 SGHRS and CDR2 YFSETQ. This CDR3 spans 14 amino acids. V gave up 5 bases and J gave up 1 base, with 12 bases separating them. CDR3 region: CASRRAEINYGYTF. CDR3 nucleotide sequence: TGCGCCAGCAGGAGGGCAGAGATTAACTATGGCTACACCTTC.

The chain has TRBV6-2 or TRBV6-3 and TRBJ1-5; D unclear. Germline lookup yields CDR1 MNHEY and CDR2 SVGEGT. V shed 2 bases and J shed 2 bases, with 10 bases lying between them. The CDR3 consists of 15 residues. The CDR3 coding sequence is TGTGCCAGCAGTTACAAAGGGATGGGCAATCAGCCCCAGCATTTT. Translating it yields CASSYKGMGNQPQHF.

This rearrangement joins TRBV4-1 to TRBJ1-2; D might be TRBD1 (5 bases). The ends were cut back, 4 bases at V and 4 bases at J, with 19 bases in the middle. Germline V gene data show CDR1 as MGHRA and CDR2 as YSYEKL. This CDR3 contains 16 residues. The CDR3 loop reads CASSPLPQGKSYGYTF. CDR3 nucleotides: TGCGCCAGCAGCCCACTCCCCCAGGGAAAGAGCTATGGCTACACCTTC.

This clonotype was counted between two and nine times. The V gene is TRBV12-3 or TRBV12-4, the J gene TRBJ2-5; no clear D gene. The V end was cut by 5 bases, the J end by 2 bases, with 15 bases between. The CDR3 totals 15 residues. The CDR3 spells CASSTTPGGQETQYF. The CDR3 nucleotides are TGTGCCAGCAGTACCACCCCGGGTGGGCAAGAGACCCAGTACTTC.

The chain joins TRBV24-1 to TRBJ1-5; 8 nucleotides match TRBD1. Germline loops: CDR1 KGHDR, CDR2 SFDVKD. There are 15 residues in the CDR3. V gave up 9 bases and J gave up 4 bases; unmatched junction bases: 10. This CDR3 is CATAGTGDPNQPQHF. In DNA form, the CDR3 reads TGTGCCACCGCGGGGACAGGCGATCCAAATCAGCCCCAGCATTTT.

The chain has TRBV9 and TRBJ2-1; 9 bases map to TRBD1. The CDR3 is made up of 15 amino acids. The V segment lost 3 bases and the J segment 3 bases; nucleotides outside the gene matches: 4. CDR1 and CDR2 from the germline V gene are SGDLS and YYNGEE. CDR3 sequence: CASSGLGQGYNEQFF. CDR3 in DNA: TGTGCCAGCAGCGGCCTGGGACAGGGCTACAATGAGCAGTTCTTC.

The chain uses TRBV27 and TRBJ1-2; 10 positions agree with TRBD1. Unmatched junction bases numbered 12, after V lost 2 bases and J lost 9 bases. The CDR3 consists of 16 residues. Germline V gene lookup returns CDR1 MNHEY and CDR2 SMNVEV (reference sequence). In nucleotides, the CDR3 is TGTGCCAGCAGTTTAAACCCCGTCGGACAGGGGGGGAGCTACACCTTC. It specifies CASSLNPVGQGGSYTF.

The chain uses TRBV20-1 and TRBJ2-7; possible D gene TRBD2, 6 bases. The CDR3 is 17 residues long. V lost 5 bases, J lost 4 bases, and 27 bases lay in between. Germline CDR1 reads DFQATT; CDR2 reads SNEGSKA (reference sequence). The CDR3 DNA sequence: TGCAGTGCTGAAGGAGGGAATACCGGGACCTCTATGTACGAGCAGTACTTC. This sequence encodes CSAEGGNTGTSMYEQYF.

This sequence joins TRBV12-3 or TRBV12-4 and TRBJ2-1; 10 nucleotides agree with TRBD2. The CDR3 consists of 14 residues. V lost 0 bases and J lost 8; bases outside the gene matches: 1. CDR3 region: CASSLAGTSDEQFF. CDR3 coding DNA: TGTGCCAGCAGTTTAGCCGGGACTAGCGATGAGCAGTTCTTC.

The V call is TRBV12-3 or TRBV12-4, the J call TRBJ1-5; 9 positions match TRBD1. This CDR3 is 13 amino acids long. After removal of 5 bases from V and 9 bases from J, the junction contained 5 bases not matched to a gene. CDR3 coding DNA: TGTGCCAGCAGTCCCGGACAGGGGACGCCCCAGCATTTT. Its translation: CASSPGQGTPQHF.

This clonotype was seen a handful of times. The chain couples TRBV20-1 to TRBJ2-5; TRBD2 matches 9 bases. The J segment lost 5 bases and the V segment lost 5 bases, leaving 12 bases of the junction unmatched. Germline CDR1 is DFQATT and CDR2 is SNEGSKA (reference sequence). The CDR3 has 15 amino acids. CDR3 nucleotide sequence: TGCAGTGCTGGCGGCCGGCTAGCGGGGCAGGAGACCCAGTACTTC. Encoded protein: CSAGGRLAGQETQYF.

This clonotype was seen a few times. The chain has TRBV6-5 and TRBJ1-4; 8 nucleotides align to TRBD1. The CDR3 length is 14 residues. Germline lookup yields CDR1 MNHEY and CDR2 SVGAGI. Trimming cost V 7 bases and J 2 bases; bases outside gene matches: 3. The CDR3 sequence is CASTRQGTNEKLFF. CDR3 nucleotide sequence: TGTGCCAGCACTCGACAGGGGACTAATGAAAAACTGTTTTTT.

This clonotype has only a few counts. V is TRBV12-3 or TRBV12-4 and J is TRBJ1-2; no clear D gene. The ends were cut back, 3 bases at V and 10 bases at J, with 15 bases in the middle. This CDR3 is built from 13 residues. CDR3 DNA sequence: TGTGCCAGCAGTTTGATAGGGTCCGGTGACTACACCTTC. Residues: CASSLIGSGDYTF.

This chain joins TRBV24-1 and TRBJ1-5, with D possibly matching TRBD1 (5 bases). This CDR3 has 16 amino acids. Trimming took 2 bases from V and 2 from J, leaving 12 bases between them. Per the germline V gene, CDR1 is KGHDR and CDR2 is SFDVKD. The CDR3 nucleotides read TGTGCCACCAGTGATTCCCAGGGCCGCCGCAATCAGCCCCAGCATTTT. It codes for CATSDSQGRRNQPQHF.

There are a few counts of this clonotype. The chain has TRBV27 and TRBJ2-3; 7 positions match TRBD1. The CDR3 has 15 amino acids. After removal of 5 bases from V and 2 bases from J, the junction contained 7 bases not matched to a gene. CDR1 and CDR2 from the germline V gene are MNHEY and SMNVEV (reference sequence). CDR3: CASSPRGIVTDTQYF. The CDR3 bases are TGTGCCAGCAGTCCCAGGGGGATAGTCACAGATACGCAGTATTTT.

V is TRBV20-1 and J is TRBJ2-7, with TRBD2 as a possible D gene (7 bases). The CDR3 is 18 amino acids. The ends were cut back, 4 bases at V and 1 base at J, with 26 bases in the middle. The germline CDR1 and CDR2 sequences are DFQATT and SNEGSKA (reference sequence). The CDR3 nucleotides read TGCAGTGCTAAGGGGGGGTACGGGAGCACGGCAGGGTCCTACGAGCAGTACTTC. This translates into CSAKGGYGSTAGSYEQYF.

This sequence joins TRBV29-1 and TRBJ1-2; 9 nucleotides agree with TRBD1. Germline V gene lookup returns CDR1 SQVTM and CDR2 ANQGSEA. Trimming took 6 bases from V and 7 from J; bases not matched to a gene: 18. The CDR3 sequence is 16 residues long. As DNA, the CDR3 is TGCAGCGTGGAGTCCGGGACAGGGCAACTTTTAGGTGGCTACACCTTC. It codes for CSVESGTGQLLGGYTF.

The J gene is TRBJ2-5, the V gene TRBV11-3; D may be TRBD1 (5 bases). Trimming shortened V by 5 bases and J by 1 base, and 17 bases separated the two germline ends. The germline V gene encodes CDR1 SGHNT and CDR2 YENEEA. This CDR3 contains 16 residues. DNA for the CDR3: TGTGCCAGCAGCAGGGAAGGAGACAGATTCCAAGAGACCCAGTACTTC. It translates to CASSREGDRFQETQYF.

DNA for the CDR3: TGTGCCAGCAGTGCGGTGGCTGAAGCTTTCTTT. Translated: CASSAVAEAFF. The V and J genes are TRBV6-1 and TRBJ1-1; D remains ambiguous. From germline, CDR1 is MNHNS and CDR2 SASEGT. The germline V and J ends were trimmed by 4 bases and 6 bases, with 6 bases remaining between them. The CDR3 has 11 amino acids.

On this clonotype: The junction and the germline gene differ at one end; a read error may be behind it. As DNA, the CDR3 is TGTGCCAGCAGCCTCGGATTAGCGGCCCGATGGCACTTC. This codes for CASSLGLAARWHF. The rearrangement uses TRBV7-2 and TRBJ2-4, with a possible D match to TRBD2 (6 bases). The CDR3 sequence is 13 residues long. CDR1 and CDR2 (germline): SGHTA, FQGNSA. Full variable domain (missing parts from reference TRBV7-2 and TRBJ2-4): GAGVSQSPSNKVTEKGKDVELRCDPISGHTALYWYRQSLGQGLEFLIYFQGNSAPDKSGLPSDRFSAERTGGSVSTLTIQRTQQEDSAVYLCASSLGLAARWHFGAGTRLSVL.

The gene calls are TRBV4-2 and TRBJ2-1; the D gene is possibly TRBD2 (6 bases). This CDR3 is built from 13 residues. V dropped 4 bases and J dropped 9 bases, with 13 bases sitting between them. Germline V gene lookup returns CDR1 LGHNA and CDR2 YNFKEQ. CDR3 sequence reads: CASSPPGVSEQFF. The CDR3 nucleotides are TGTGCCAGCAGCCCCCCGGGAGTCAGTGAGCAGTTCTTC.

As concerns this clonotype: A single base separates this from a much larger clone, so it may be a read error. This chain uses TRBV28 with TRBJ2-1; D not certain. This CDR3 is 10 amino acids long. CDR1 is MDHEN, CDR2 SYDVKM, per germline. CDR3: CAGSDNEQFF. The CDR3 bases are TGTGCCGGCAGTGACAATGAGCAGTTCTTC.

This clonotype was observed a handful of times. The V gene is TRBV4-1, the J gene TRBJ1-1, with 11 bases aligning to TRBD1. Germline-derived CDR1 and CDR2 are MGHRA and YSYEKL. The CDR3 runs 16 residues. V was clipped by 3 bases and J by 4 bases; unmatched bases: 7. The DNA of the CDR3 is TGCGCCAGCAGCCAGTGGACAGGGGGCGCGGGCACTGAAGCTTTCTTT. As protein: CASSQWTGGAGTEAFF.

The chain links TRBV15 to TRBJ1-2; D possibly corresponds to TRBD1 (6 bases). Germline V gene data show CDR1 as LNHNV and CDR2 as YYDKDF (reference sequence). There are 13 residues in the CDR3. V was pared by 4 bases and J by 6 bases, with 12 bases between. The CDR3 sequence: CATSKQGWDGYTF. The CDR3 DNA reads as TGTGCCACCAGCAAACAGGGATGGGATGGCTACACCTTC.

This chain connects TRBV11-2 to TRBJ2-1, with 8 nucleotides matching TRBD2. This CDR3 has 15 amino acids. The V gene end was trimmed by 4 bases and the J gene end by 2 bases; junction bases not matched to a gene: 4. CDR1 is SGHAT and CDR2 is FQNNGV in the germline V gene. The CDR3 bases are TGTGCCAGCAGCTCGATAGCGGGGCCCTACAATGAGCAGTTCTTC. This codes for CASSSIAGPYNEQFF.